Presented here are 3 T cell receptor beta chains from one specimen sequenced in a study of control samples from healthy donors and cancer patients. Only in-frame clones appear in the TCRdb table, and some are missing; sequencing was by immunoSEQ multiplex PCR. Seen here are about 120,000 clones, approximately 90% observed once, and the top ten hold around 10%. The sequenced sample was blood. The receptors here all came from a man under 40 in good health.

This chain connects TRBV4-2 to TRBJ1-1; 7 bases map to TRBD1. The germline V gene has CDR1 LGHNA and CDR2 YNFKEQ. J lost 0 bases, V lost 2 bases, and 3 bases had no gene match. This CDR3 is 15 amino acids long. The chain's CDR3 is CASSQRTGVNTEAFF. The CDR3 DNA sequence: TGTGCCAGCAGCCAACGCACAGGGGTGAACACTGAAGCTTTCTTT.

The chain links TRBV2 to TRBJ1-3; the D is unclear. V lost 8 bases and J lost 8, with 22 bases in between. In germline, CDR1 is SNHLY, CDR2 FYNNEI. CDR3 length: 15 residues. The CDR3 nucleotides read TGTGCCAGCGATATTATTGGACTGGGTCAGGACACCATATATTTT. This translates into CASDIIGLGQDTIYF.

CDR3 in DNA: TGTGCCAGCAGTCGGGCGTCCAGCTATTCCCAGTACGTC. Translating gives CASSRASSYSQYV. The chain carries TRBV28 and TRBJ2-7; D not certain. The CDR3 runs 13 residues. Germline V lookup: CDR1 MDHEN, CDR2 SYDVKM. V was cut by 5 bases and J by 10 bases, with 18 bases left in between.